This T cell receptor (beta chain) was found in a study of cytomegalovirus exposure and HLA in healthy donors listed by TCRdb under 2017. Regarding the complete study: An earlier analysis of roughly 570 of the donors reported over 250 Gb of sequence data and 117 million unique TCR beta sequences obtained from about 170 million T cells. A later analysis re-analyzed previously published TCR beta repertoires from about 730 donors and added high-resolution HLA genotyping to study TCR occurrence patterns. Along with the approximately 700-subject first cohort, a separate validation cohort of over 90 different subjects was used. Every discovery cohort repertoire had been produced on one sequencing platform. In the later analysis, no new phenotypic data were used to find candidate immune exposures; instead, reliance was placed on TCR beta sequences and their occurrence across donors. Among roughly 400 genotyped donors of the cohort, an average of approximately 230,000 unique TCR beta nucleotide sequences were sequenced per donor, roughly 20% of them non-productive. An early release covering just under 650 HLA-typed donors comprised about 310 gigabases of sequencing data and 85 million or so unique TCR sequences. To predict cytomegalovirus infection status, the study brought together high-throughput TCR immunosequencing, statistical association of individual TCRs with disease status, and machine learning. Donor age, sex, ethnicity and CMV serostatus were compiled together with the repertoire data. Roughly five DR-DQ haplotypes were handled as single units for association and clustering because linkage in the cohort was strong. The study aimed to test whether cataloging public T cell receptors could reveal signatures of past pathogen exposure. The T cell repertoires of 666 subjects were profiled by immunosequencing and related to cytomegalovirus serostatus. Typing coverage varied by locus: 629-630 donors for A, B, C, DRB1 and DQB1; more than 500 for DQA1; some 610 for DPA1; roughly 470 for DPB1. HLA typing covered class I and class II loci at four-digit resolution. An earlier analysis of 587 of the donors applied high-throughput TCR beta sequencing to assess whether each TCR beta V gene segment acted as functional or pseudogenic. In a later genetic analysis, genome-wide SNP genotypes for about three fifths of the roughly 670 donors were used, and that subset was treated as a discovery cohort. Of the roughly 400 genotyped donors, around 81% fell in the genetic ancestry cluster associated with self-reported Caucasian donors.

After removal of 8 bases from V and 1 base from J, the junction retains 11 bases not matched to a gene. CDR1 and CDR2 are drawn from the germline V gene (reference sequence): GTSNPN, SVGIG. The CDR3 goes from the cysteine to the phenylalanine over 15 residues. Only the CDR3 part of the read is kept: 45 bases, read in frame from the first base. The library was made by the immunoSEQ multiplex PCR assay. For the multiplex PCR, a mixture combining 60 forward primers for TCR Vbeta segments and 13 reverse primers for TCR Jbeta segments was used. A multiplex PCR assay on genomic DNA amplified the CDR3 region of rearranged TCR beta genes. Amplified TCR beta libraries were sequenced as 87-base-pair reads on the Illumina HiSeq System. In the authors' own workflow: A later analysis tallied tens of millions of unique TCR beta chains across the 666 repertoires, and about 10 million of those chains were shared by two or more donors. Raw reads were error-corrected and collapsed into unique sequences by a nearest-neighbor algorithm in which closely related sequences were merged to remove PCR and sequencing errors. Alignment of CDR3 sequences to IMGT reference sequences was used to assign V, D and J gene segments. For a sequence to be retained, a match of at least six nucleotides to both a V gene segment and a J gene segment was required. Rearrangements were called productive when the CDR3 lacked stop codons and stayed in frame with V and J; all others were non-productive. Following IMGT convention, CDR3 was defined as the stretch from the second conserved V-encoded cysteine up to the conserved J-encoded phenylalanine. The earlier analysis of some 580 of the donors excluded any sequence lacking an unambiguous match to a single V gene segment. An earlier analysis of fewer than 750 of the donors called V segments functional above 56.7% productive rearrangements and segregating when the between-donor standard deviation exceeded 5%. A statistical classification framework was built for diagnosing cytomegalovirus status from the catalog of TCR beta chain sequences. In a later analysis, TCR nucleotide sequences were compared against IMGT/GENE-DB human TR gene sequences so that V and J genes could be assigned. In a later analysis, CDR3 sequences and most-parsimonious VDJ recombination scenarios were assigned using the TCRdist pipeline. In a later analysis, each TCR beta chain was defined by its CDR3 amino acid sequence together with its V-gene family, and reads lacking a unique V-gene family were excluded. A later analysis removed several hundred highly shared, low-generation-probability nucleotide sequences to deal with suspected cross-contamination and a sequencing artifact. In a later analysis, a clonal expansion index was calculated for each public chain from normalized within-repertoire ranks of inferred template counts. In a later analysis, generation probabilities were computed with a VDJ recombination model fitted to out-of-frame rearrangements, and the resulting probabilities were checked against IGoR. A later analysis scored TCR-TCR, TCR-HLA and TCR-CMV co-occurrence with hypergeometric tests, applying a repertoire-size bias correction to TCR pairs. To estimate false discovery rates, a later analysis permuted the HLA or CMV assignments 20 times. In a later analysis, co-occurring TCRs were grouped using DBSCAN, and TCRdist sequence similarity was added for clustering within HLA-allele-positive subsets. Repertoires with fewer than 30,000 or more than 120,000 public chains, plus five repertoires with anomalous nucleotide sharing, were excluded from co-occurrence clustering. TCRdb took this table from immuneACCESS and kept in-frame rearrangements with V and J called. Such tables lack part of the clones; where checked against another copy, unresolved V genes explain under half of the gap, and the rest is unexplained. Clone size and the V and J calls come from that table; the DNA yielded D and trimming. The sample table lists roughly 120,000 clones, approximately 70% of them with a count of one. Together, the top ten hold around 5% of the sample.

The paper as a whole reports these results and caveats: In a later analysis, TCR association rates were found to vary across HLA loci, with the most associated TCRs seen for DRB1 alleles and the fewest for HLA-C alleles. A group of highly shared sequence variants was considered likely to be a technical artifact of the sequencing pipeline. Presence/absence analyses assumed roughly uniform sequencing depth across donors, an assumption that may not hold. The cohort was sequenced for TCR beta chains only, and without alpha or paired-chain data the features that could be detected were limited. A later analysis reported that several top co-occurrence clusters appeared linked to parvovirus B19, influenza, CMV and Epstein-Barr virus. A later genetic analysis reported fewer N-insertions in productive TCRs among donors in an Asian-associated ancestry cluster than the roughly 700-donor mean. According to a later analysis, most CMV-associated TCR beta chains appeared to be HLA-restricted, and the HLA associations seemed to be driven largely by CMV exposure. Because counts were too low, seventeen rarely observed V segments, including chromosome 9 orphons, were excluded from the earlier analysis of around 590 of the donors. For the cohort, immune exposure information was limited to CMV serostatus. In both the original and validation cohorts, the classifier was reported to diagnose cytomegalovirus status with high specificity and sensitivity. In vitro tests confirmed that a few of the cytomegalovirus-associated TCR beta chains recognize cytomegalovirus antigens. A later analysis associated 16,951 TCR beta sequences with specific HLA alleles at a false discovery rate of 0.05. Linkage disequilibrium might explain the correlated functional status among segregating V segments, but an unknown experimental factor could not be excluded. A later analysis found that HLA-associated TCR beta chains were more clonally expanded and had lower generation probabilities than equally common non-associated chains. When HLA alleles, especially DR and DQ, strongly co-occurred, attributing TCR associations to individual alleles was difficult. The authors suggested that the approach could potentially be generalized to other disease states and immunological phenotypes. A further reported finding was that TCR beta sequences accurately predicted the HLA-A and HLA-B alleles for most subjects in the first cohort. Because HLA typing was unavailable for some donors at each locus, only the typed subset was used in association tests. Most TCR sequences were observed very rarely across donors, whereas some public TCRs were present in many individuals. In an earlier analysis of 587 of the donors, most TCR beta V segments appeared in productive rearrangements about 87% or about 30% of the time, broadly matching IMGT annotations. In the study, roughly 160 TCR beta chains were listed as associated with cytomegalovirus. In a later genetic analysis, a missense DCLRE1C variant was associated with V-gene and J-gene trimming of TCR beta chains, and the association was replicated in an independent cohort. Some IMGT-functional V segments, including TRBV6-2 and TRBV6-3, could not be distinguished by the 87-base-pair reads and were therefore excluded.

This clone was seen only a few times. Its antigen has not been determined. Base-call qualities are not available, and no considerably larger clone is one nucleotide away. The cohort was made up of several hundred healthy bone marrow donors. Cohort members were all nominally healthy when sampled, although unrecorded immune exposures were likely present. The donor tested CMV seropositive, placing the donor among the 250 to 300 seropositive members of the cohort. Each donor provided a peripheral blood sample, and peripheral blood mononuclear cells were used for TCR beta sequencing. Genomic DNA was extracted from the blood cell samples with the Qiagen DNeasy Blood Extraction Kit.

The TCR originated in a man aged 55 to 70 in good health and CMV-seropositive. Recombination linked TRBV30 to TRBJ1-3, with TRBD1 identical over 7 junction bases. What was sequenced was PBMCs. The CDR3 region: CARTREGASGNTIYF. At the DNA level, the sequence is TGTGCCCGGACCCGAGAGGGGGCGTCTGGAAACACCATATATTTT.